The 18 T cell receptor beta chains below come from one sample, sequenced in a study of T cells in Graves' hyperthyroidism and ophthalmopathy. Template material for amplifying TCR beta CDR3 regions consisted of RNA transcripts. Using the HTBI primer set, a first-round RT-PCR was run on the TCR CDR3. TCRdb used MiXCR to reprocess the multiplex PCR reads, holding one entry per CDR3 protein. The table includes some 250,000 distinct CDR3 sequences, less than 15% detected once. The sequenced sample consisted of blood. These receptors all come from a woman aged 40 to 49 with Graves' hyperthyroidism that later progressed to Graves' ophthalmopathy.

This clonotype was recorded at least ten times. CDR3 in amino acids: CASSVVTRSEAFF. Written as DNA, the CDR3 is TGTGCCAGCAGCGTAGTTACGCGGTCTGAAGCTTTCTTT. V and J are TRBV9 and TRBJ1-1; the D is unclear. The CDR3 consists of 13 residues. Trimming removed 0 bases at V and 6 bases at J, with 9 bases between. The germline gives CDR1 SGDLS, CDR2 YYNGEE.

This clonotype was found a few times. This chain uses TRBV29-1 with TRBJ1-1, with D perhaps TRBD1 (5 bases). Trimming removed 3 bases from V and 4 bases from J, with 9 bases in between. Per the germline V gene, CDR1 is SQVTM and CDR2 is ANQGSEA. The length of the CDR3 is 12 residues. The CDR3 reads CSVDRVGTEAFF. CDR3 bases: TGCAGCGTTGACAGGGTGGGCACTGAAGCTTTCTTT. The variable domain in full, completed from reference TRBV29-1 and TRBJ1-1, reads SAVISQKPSRDICQRGTSLTIQCQVDSQVTMMFWYRQQPGQSLTLIATANQGSEATYESGFVIDKFPISRPNLTFSTLTVSNMSPEDSSIYLCSVDRVGTEAFFGQGTRLTVV.

There are many counts of this clonotype. CDR3 nucleotides: TGTGCCAGCAGTCGGGACTCCACGAGGGACGAGCAGTACTTC. It specifies CASSRDSTRDEQYF. The rearrangement links TRBV3-1 to TRBJ2-7, with a weak D call TRBD2 (6 bases). This CDR3 contains 14 residues. Germline V gene lookup returns CDR1 LGHDT and CDR2 YNNKEL (reference sequence). Between the trimmed V and J ends, which lost 6 bases and 5 bases, there was a span of 17 bases.

Ten or more counts support this clonotype. V gene TRBV7-9 combines with J gene TRBJ1-3; D is perhaps TRBD1 (5 bases). Germline lookup yields CDR1 SEHNR and CDR2 FQNEAQ (reference sequence). V shed 4 bases and J shed 7 bases, with 11 bases lying between them. This CDR3 is 13 amino acids long. The CDR3, as DNA: TGTGCCAGCAGCTCCCCGGAGGGGAACACCATATATTTT. This codes for CASSSPEGNTIYF.

This clonotype was detected a few times. The chain is built from TRBV28 and TRBJ2-2; tentative D call: TRBD1 (7 bases). V was shortened by 4 bases and J by 1 base, with 22 bases between the two germline ends. Germline V gene data show CDR1 as MDHEN and CDR2 as SYDVKM. The CDR3 sequence is 19 residues long. CDR3 sequence reads: CASSSYIARGTENTGELFF. Written as DNA, the CDR3 is TGTGCCAGCAGTTCCTACATTGCTCGGGGGACAGAGAACACCGGGGAGCTGTTTTTT. The entire variable domain, with the rest obtained from reference TRBV28 and TRBJ2-2, is as follows: DVKVTQSSRYLVKRTGEKVFLECVQDMDHENMFWYRQDPGLGLRLIYFSYDVKMKEKGDIPEGYSVSREKKERFSLILESASTNQTSMYLCASSSYIARGTENTGELFFGEGSRLTVL.

V and J are TRBV10-1 and TRBJ2-3, with a weak D call TRBD2 (5 bases). V was cut by 5 bases and J by 0 bases, with 6 bases left in between. The germline gives CDR1 WNHNN, CDR2 SYGVQD (reference sequence). The CDR3 has 13 residues. For the CDR3, the DNA is TGCGCCAGCAGTCGGAGGAGCACAGATACGCAGTATTTT. This encodes CASSRRSTDTQYF.

At least ten counts were recorded for this clonotype. V and J are TRBV11-2 and TRBJ2-7; D gene unclear. V lost 5 bases, J lost 9 bases, and 38 bases lay in between. The germline gives CDR1 SGHAT, CDR2 FQNNGV. This CDR3 has 20 amino acids. The CDR3 region has the DNA TGTGCCAGCAGCCCAAATGCACGATCGGTAGACGATCTACTTGCGAACGGGCAGTACTTC. It encodes CASSPNARSVDDLLANGQYF.

The CDR3 bases are TGTGCCAGCAGTTTCGAAGGACAGGGGCTAGCCAAAAACATTCAGTACTTC. Protein sequence: CASSFEGQGLAKNIQYF. This rearrangement joins TRBV28 to TRBJ2-4; 9 bases agree with TRBD1. V gave up 3 bases and J gave up 0 bases; unmatched junction bases: 6. The CDR3 totals 17 residues. Germline values: CDR1 MDHEN, CDR2 SYDVKM.

This clonotype was counted at least ten times. This chain links TRBV12-3 or TRBV12-4 with TRBJ2-5; D ambiguous. CDR3 size: 15 residues. The V end lost 8 bases, the J end lost 5 bases, and 21 bases lay between the germline ends. This chain's CDR3 is CASGVPGAPVETQYF. DNA for the CDR3: TGTGCCAGCGGAGTCCCGGGTGCCCCAGTCGAGACCCAGTACTTC.

Many counts were recorded for this clonotype. The CDR3, as DNA: TGTGCCAGCAGCCCGATCCCAGGACTAGCGGGAGGGAATGAGCAGTTCTTC. It codes for CASSPIPGLAGGNEQFF. The V call is TRBV7-8, the J call TRBJ2-1, with 15 bases lining up with TRBD2. Germline lookup yields CDR1 SGHVS and CDR2 FQNEAQ. The ends lost 5 bases at V and 7 bases at J; junction bases unmatched: 9. The CDR3 is made up of 17 amino acids. Full variable domain (outside the CDR3, taken from reference TRBV7-8 and TRBJ2-1): GAGVSQSPRYKVAKRGQDVALRCDPISGHVSLFWYQQALGQGPEFLTYFQNEAQLDKSGLPSDRFFAERPEGSVSTLKIQRTQQEDSAVYLCASSPIPGLAGGNEQFFGPGTRLTVL.

The sample holds many counts of this clonotype. J is TRBJ1-2 and V is TRBV19, with no clear D. Between the trimmed V and J ends, which lost 3 bases and 5 bases, there was a span of 13 bases. The CDR3 length is 14 residues. Looked up from germline, CDR1 is LNHDA and CDR2 is SQIVND (reference sequence). The CDR3 DNA is TGTGCCAGTAGTATGACGGGAGAGACTTATGGCTACACCTTC. Protein sequence: CASSMTGETYGYTF.

This clonotype was detected ten times or more. This chain joins TRBV4-2 and TRBJ2-7; TRBD2 aligns across 9 bases. The CDR3 sequence is 15 residues long. The trim removed 0 bases at V and 5 bases at J, leaving 5 bases unmatched. Per germline, CDR1 LGHNA and CDR2 YNFKEQ. CDR3 sequence reads: CASSQDWLAGNEQYF. In DNA form, the CDR3 reads TGTGCCAGCAGCCAAGATTGGCTAGCGGGAAACGAGCAGTACTTC.

This clonotype was detected many times. V usage is TRBV5-1 and J usage is TRBJ2-5, with TRBD2 as a possible D gene (6 bases). Deletions cut 6 bases from V and 5 bases from J, with 17 bases between. The CDR3 is 14 amino acids. CDR1 is SGHRS, CDR2 YFSETQ, per germline. The CDR3 loop reads CASMAGGGEETQYF. CDR3 DNA sequence: TGCGCCAGCATGGCCGGGGGAGGTGAGGAGACCCAGTACTTC.

This clonotype has more than one count but fewer than ten. This chain connects TRBV7-2 to TRBJ2-3; D is possibly TRBD2 (5 bases). The CDR3 has 14 amino acids. The ends were cut back, 2 bases at V and 4 bases at J, with 10 bases in the middle. Germline CDR1 SGHTA, CDR2 FQGNSA. The CDR3 sequence: CASSLRGRSDTQYF. In nucleotides, the CDR3 is TGTGCCAGCAGCTTACGCGGGCGTTCAGATACGCAGTATTTT.

The table lists this clonotype with a few counts. The V call is TRBV5-1, the J call TRBJ2-1, with D tentatively TRBD2 (5 bases). The V and J ends lost 2 bases and 10 bases respectively, with 7 bases between them. The CDR3 has 11 amino acids. The V gene's germline CDR1 is SGHRS and CDR2 YFSETQ. The CDR3 reads CASSFQREQFF. CDR3 DNA sequence: TGCGCCAGCAGCTTTCAGCGGGAGCAGTTCTTC.

This clonotype was seen many times. CDR3 in amino acids: CASFPQVRREAFF. In nucleotides, the CDR3 is TGTGCCAGCTTCCCCCAGGTCCGGCGTGAAGCTTTCTTT. V usage is TRBV18 and J usage is TRBJ1-1; D remains ambiguous. V shed 7 bases and J shed 7 bases, with 16 bases lying between them. This CDR3 spans 13 amino acids. Per the germline V gene, CDR1 is KGHSH and CDR2 is LQKENI.

The chain recombines TRBV28 with TRBJ2-2; D might be TRBD1 or TRBD2, each matching 5 bases. The length of the CDR3 is 15 residues. Germline CDR1 MDHEN, CDR2 SYDVKM. The V end was cut by 4 bases, the J end by 5 bases, with 14 bases between. Written as DNA, the CDR3 is TGTGCCAGCAGTTCACCGGGACGGAGAACCGGGGAGCTGTTTTTT. Translated, it gives CASSSPGRRTGELFF.

This clonotype has at least ten counts. This chain links TRBV12-5 with TRBJ1-1, with 10 bases matching TRBD1. The CDR3 has 19 amino acids. The germline CDR1 and CDR2 sequences are LGHNT and FRNRAP. V lost 0 bases to trimming and J lost 3 bases; unmatched junction nucleotides: 13. CDR3 protein: CASGLVPGQGHPNDTEAFF. For the CDR3, the DNA is TGTGCTAGTGGTTTGGTACCGGGACAGGGGCACCCCAATGACACTGAAGCTTTCTTT.